These 23 T cell receptor beta chains share one sample of origin, sequenced in a study of T cells in Graves' hyperthyroidism and ophthalmopathy (dated by TCRdb to the late 2010s). Library preparation was by multiplex PCR. Sequencing instrument: Illumina HiSeq 2000. Amplification of TCR beta CDR3 regions was carried out from RNA transcripts. The first round of RT-PCR for the TCR CDR3 was performed with the HTBI primer set and the Qiagen OneStep RT-PCR kit. The public sequencing data were trimmed at Q25 with fastp and processed into clonotypes with MiXCR by TCRdb, which kept only in-frame beta chains. Identical CDR3 protein sequences are pooled into one entry, listed with their most common genes and DNA. Across this sample there are hundreds of thousands of distinct CDR3 sequences, with roughly 13% seen only once. The ten largest account for approximately 23% of the sample. Sequenced input: blood. These TCRs come from a woman younger than 45 with Graves' hyperthyroidism.

This clonotype was seen only a few times. The V gene is TRBV18, the J gene TRBJ2-1; D not resolved. V lost 0 bases to trimming and J lost 8 bases, with 11 bases between them. Germline CDR1 KGHSH, CDR2 LQKENI. The CDR3 is 14 residues long. This CDR3 is CASSPPAPPYEQFF. The CDR3 DNA reads as TGTGCCAGCTCACCACCGGCCCCCCCCTATGAGCAGTTCTTC.

This clonotype has more than one count but fewer than ten. The chain combines TRBV20-1 with TRBJ2-3; 8 nucleotides align to TRBD1. CDR1 and CDR2 (germline): DFQATT, SNEGSKA (reference sequence). The CDR3 has 16 amino acids. V gave up 6 bases and J gave up 6 bases; unmatched junction bases: 17. CDR3 protein: CSAGPRDRFIQDTQYF. The CDR3 nucleotides read TGCAGTGCCGGCCCCCGGGACAGGTTTATCCAGGATACGCAGTATTTT.

This clonotype was counted many times. The gene calls are TRBV18 and TRBJ2-7; 7 nucleotides line up with TRBD1. CDR3 length: 13 residues. In germline, CDR1 is KGHSH, CDR2 LQKENI. With V trimmed by 3 bases and J by 3 bases, 2 bases remained unmatched. In DNA, the CDR3 is TGTGCCAGCTCACCGGGACAGAACTACGAGCAGTACTTC. Protein product: CASSPGQNYEQYF.

A single count supports this clonotype. The chain has TRBV11-2 and TRBJ2-1; a possible D gene is TRBD2 (6 bases). The germline V gene encodes CDR1 SGHAT and CDR2 FQNNGV. V was trimmed by 5 bases and J by 7 bases, leaving 12 bases between them. The CDR3 loop spans 13 amino acids. The CDR3 DNA reads as TGTGCCAGCAGCCTCGGGACTTTGAATGAGCAGTTCTTC. Amino acids: CASSLGTLNEQFF.

This clonotype was picked up many times. The chain has TRBV2 and TRBJ2-3, with TRBD1 identical over 9 bases. The CDR3 length is 15 residues. Germline V gene lookup returns CDR1 SNHLY and CDR2 FYNNEI. V lost 6 bases and J lost 4; bases outside the gene matches: 8. The CDR3 DNA reads TGTGCCAGCAGGAAGGGACAGGGTTTGTCAGATACGCAGTATTTT. Its protein is CASRKGQGLSDTQYF.

The sample holds many counts of this clonotype. The chain uses TRBV27 and TRBJ2-3; tentatively, D is TRBD1 (5 bases). V lost 3 bases, J lost 3 bases, and 7 bases lay in between. Germline V CDR1 and CDR2: MNHEY, SMNVEV (reference sequence). The CDR3 length is 13 residues. The CDR3 loop reads CASSFQGTDTQYF. The CDR3 DNA reads TGTGCCAGCAGTTTTCAGGGAACAGATACGCAGTATTTT.

This clonotype was counted ten times or more. The rearrangement links TRBV4-2 to TRBJ2-7; tentative D call: TRBD1 (6 bases). V dropped 1 base and J dropped 0 bases, with 10 bases sitting between them. Germline CDR1 reads LGHNA; CDR2 reads YNFKEQ. This CDR3 region has 15 residues. In DNA form, the CDR3 reads TGTGCCAGCAGCCAAGGTGCGGACAGCTCCTACGAGCAGTACTTC. It is translated as CASSQGADSSYEQYF.

The rearrangement uses TRBV7-9 and TRBJ2-1; 7 positions agree with TRBD2. The CDR3 spans 16 residues. Germline-derived CDR1 and CDR2 are SEHNR and FQNEAQ (reference sequence). The junction had 14 bases not matched to a gene; V was cut back by 5 bases and J by 7 bases. As DNA, the CDR3 is TGTGCCAGCAGCGAGACTAGCTCAATCCTAGGGAATGAGCAGTTCTTC. Translated: CASSETSSILGNEQFF.

At least ten counts were recorded for this clonotype. The rearrangement links TRBV28 to TRBJ1-5, with 8 positions matching TRBD1. The J segment lost 6 bases and the V segment lost 4 bases, leaving 11 bases of the junction unmatched. The CDR3 is 16 amino acids. Germline V lookup: CDR1 MDHEN, CDR2 SYDVKM. The CDR3, as DNA: TGTGCCAGCAGTTCCTCGGGACAGGCCTGGGGTCAGCCCCAGCATTTT. This codes for CASSSSGQAWGQPQHF.

The chain carries TRBV20-1 and TRBJ2-1, with D uncertain. V gave up 3 bases and J gave up 2 bases, with 8 bases separating them. This CDR3 has 13 amino acids. CDR1 DFQATT and CDR2 SNEGSKA come from the germline V gene (reference sequence). The CDR3 DNA reads TGCAGTGCTAGGGACCAGACCTACAATGAGCAGTTCTTC. Translated, it gives CSARDQTYNEQFF.

V usage is TRBV24-1 and J usage is TRBJ2-5; a weak D match, TRBD1 (5 bases). The CDR3 totals 12 residues. The V and J ends lost 1 base and 7 bases respectively, with 6 bases between them. Germline V gene data show CDR1 as KGHDR and CDR2 as SFDVKD. CDR3 region: CATSDLGATQYF. CDR3 nucleotides: TGTGCCACCAGTGATTTAGGGGCGACCCAGTACTTC.

Only a few counts were recorded for this clonotype. The CDR3 sequence: CAISEPSGRGVHEQYF. The DNA for the CDR3 is TGTGCCATCAGTGAGCCCTCCGGCAGGGGGGTCCACGAGCAGTACTTC. This chain joins TRBV10-3 and TRBJ2-7, with D maybe TRBD1 (7 bases). The germline gives CDR1 ENHRY, CDR2 SYGVKD. The V end was cut by 2 bases, the J end by 5 bases, with 19 bases between. CDR3 length equals 16 residues.

This clonotype was seen a handful of times. This chain's CDR3 is CASTEGTGKMYQPQHF. The CDR3 DNA reads TGTGCCAGCACTGAAGGGACCGGGAAGATGTATCAGCCCCAGCATTTT. The rearrangement joins TRBV28 to TRBJ1-5, with a weak D call TRBD1 (5 bases). V was clipped by 7 bases and J by 5 bases, with 21 bases between them. Per the germline V gene, CDR1 is MDHEN and CDR2 is SYDVKM. There are 16 residues in the CDR3.

This clonotype was picked up many times. The V call is TRBV27, the J call TRBJ2-7; D gene uncertain. V lost 5 bases and J lost 3, with 17 bases in between. CDR1 and CDR2 from the germline V gene are MNHEY and SMNVEV (reference sequence). This CDR3 region has 15 residues. CDR3 amino acids: CASSRISSSDYEQYF. The CDR3 nucleotides read TGTGCCAGCAGTCGCATTTCTAGTTCCGACTACGAGCAGTACTTC.

This chain uses TRBV29-1 with TRBJ1-3; the match to TRBD1 covers 7 bases. V shed 4 bases and J 0 bases; nucleotides not matched to a gene: 6. This CDR3 region has 15 residues. The germline V gene has CDR1 SQVTM and CDR2 ANQGSEA. The CDR3 region has the DNA TGCAGCGTTGGTCTCCACAGGGGCTCTGGAAACACCATATATTTT. Its translation: CSVGLHRGSGNTIYF.

In its sample, this clonotype was seen a few times. V gene TRBV10-2 combines with J gene TRBJ2-2; a weak D match, TRBD1 (5 bases). CDR3 length: 13 residues. Trimming removed 7 bases from V and 8 bases from J, with 14 bases in between. Looked up from germline, CDR1 is WSHSY and CDR2 is SAAADI. CDR3 nucleotides: TGCGCCAGCACCGAAACAGGATTTGGGGAGCTGTTTTTT. Its translation is CASTETGFGELFF.

This clonotype was counted only a few times. The chain is built from TRBV5-6 and TRBJ2-1, with 10 bases that match TRBD2. V gave up 5 bases and J gave up 5 bases; unmatched junction bases: 10. Germline CDR1 SGHDT, CDR2 YYEEEE. The CDR3 length is 16 residues. The CDR3 loop reads CASSSLSGRPNNEQFF. Here the CDR3 DNA reads TGTGCCAGCAGTTCGCTTAGCGGGAGGCCTAACAATGAGCAGTTCTTC.

This clonotype was picked up a small number of times. CDR3 coding DNA: TGTGCCAGTAGTATACCCGCCGCCAGGGGCCTTTATCCCGGGGAGCTGTTTTTT. Translating gives CASSIPAARGLYPGELFF. The chain recombines TRBV19 with TRBJ2-2; D might be TRBD1 (6 bases). The CDR3 is 18 amino acids. The germline V and J ends were trimmed by 2 bases and 6 bases, with 22 bases remaining between them. Per germline, CDR1 LNHDA and CDR2 SQIVND (reference sequence).

The chain couples TRBV10-1 to TRBJ2-2; D is undetermined. The CDR3 has 12 residues. Trimming removed 2 bases at V and 6 bases at J, with 4 bases between. CDR1 is WNHNN and CDR2 is SYGVQD in the germline V gene (reference sequence). The CDR3 DNA sequence: TGCGCCAGCAGTGAGCCCCCCGGGGAGCTGTTTTTT. Protein: CASSEPPGELFF.

In this sample, this clonotype turned up many times. The chain couples TRBV6-2 or TRBV6-3 to TRBJ2-1; TRBD2 matches 10 bases. Per the germline V gene, CDR1 is MNHEY and CDR2 is SVGEGT. The J segment lost 4 bases and the V segment lost 5 bases, leaving 5 bases of the junction unmatched. This CDR3 region has 15 residues. CDR3 in amino acids: CASSPSGSFYNEQFF. The CDR3, as DNA: TGTGCCAGCAGTCCTAGCGGGAGTTTTTACAATGAGCAGTTCTTC.

This rearrangement joins TRBV6-1 to TRBJ2-5; 7 bases line up with TRBD1. CDR1 and CDR2 (germline): MNHNS, SASEGT. The J segment lost 5 bases and the V segment lost 4 bases, leaving 4 bases of the junction unmatched. The CDR3 sequence is 13 residues long. The CDR3 loop is CASSGQGAETQYF. In DNA, the CDR3 is TGTGCCAGCAGTGGACAGGGTGCGGAGACCCAGTACTTC.

The table lists this clonotype with many counts. The V and J genes are TRBV12-3 or TRBV12-4 and TRBJ1-5; D gene uncertain. There are 14 residues in the CDR3. Deletions cut 3 bases from V and 5 bases from J, with 11 bases between. The CDR3 loop is CASSFYGQDQPQHF. The CDR3 DNA reads TGTGCCAGCAGTTTCTACGGGCAAGATCAGCCCCAGCATTTT.

This clonotype has only a few counts. The chain is built from TRBV18 and TRBJ1-1; 7 bases are a match to TRBD1. The CDR3 extends over 13 amino acids. Trimming at V came to 3 bases and at J to 5 bases, leaving 3 bases not matched to a gene. Per germline, CDR1 KGHSH and CDR2 LQKENI. For the CDR3, the DNA is TGTGCCAGCTCACCGCCCAGGGGGACTGAAGCTTTCTTT. It encodes CASSPPRGTEAFF. The entire variable domain, with the rest obtained from reference TRBV18 and TRBJ1-1, is as follows: NAGVMQNPRHLVRRRGQEARLRCSPMKGHSHVYWYRQLPEEGLKFMVYLQKENIIDESGMPKERFSAEFPKEGPSILRIQQVVRGDSAAYFCASSPPRGTEAFFGQGTRLTVV.